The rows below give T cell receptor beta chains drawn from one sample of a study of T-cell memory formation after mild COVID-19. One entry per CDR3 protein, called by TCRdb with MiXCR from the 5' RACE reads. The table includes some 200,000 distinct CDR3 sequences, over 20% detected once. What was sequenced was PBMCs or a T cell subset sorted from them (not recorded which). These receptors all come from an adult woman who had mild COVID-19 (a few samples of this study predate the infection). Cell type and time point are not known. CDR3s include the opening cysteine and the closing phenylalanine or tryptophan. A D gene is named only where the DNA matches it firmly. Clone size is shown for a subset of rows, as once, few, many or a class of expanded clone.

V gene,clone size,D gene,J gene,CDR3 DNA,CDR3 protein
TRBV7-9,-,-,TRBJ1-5,TGTGCCAGCCAGCGGGGGGCTCAGGCCCAGCATTTT,CASQRGAQAQHF
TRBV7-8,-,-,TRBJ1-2,TGTGCCAGCAGCCACCAGACAGAGGGGGTATATGGCTACACCTTC,CASSHQTEGVYGYTF
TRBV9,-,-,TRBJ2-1,TGTGCCAGCAGCGTAGCCCTCCGGAATGAGCAGTTCTTC,CASSVALRNEQFF
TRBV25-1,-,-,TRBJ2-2,TGTGCCAGCAGTGGGGCGAACACCGGGGAGCTGTTTTTT,CASSGANTGELFF
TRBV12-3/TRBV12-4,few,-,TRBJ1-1,TGTGCCAGCAGTTTATCCCCAGGGTTAACTGAAGCTTTCTTT,CASSLSPGLTEAFF
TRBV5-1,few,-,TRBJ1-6,TGCGCCAGCAGCTTGGAAAATTCACCCCTCCACTTT,CASSLENSPLHF
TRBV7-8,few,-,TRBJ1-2,TGTGCCAGCAGCTTAGATGTCATTGGCTATGGCTACACCTTC,CASSLDVIGYGYTF
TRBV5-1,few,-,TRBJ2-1,TGCGCCAGCAGGTCAGGGACCGGAATTCTAGGGAATGAGCAGTTCTTC,CASRSGTGILGNEQFF
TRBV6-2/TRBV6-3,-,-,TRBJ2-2,TGTGCCAGCGGGTCCACCGGGGAGCTGTTTTTT,CASGSTGELFF
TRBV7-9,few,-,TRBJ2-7,TGTGCCAGCAGCTTTTACGGGGCCGAAGACTACGAGCAGTACTTC,CASSFYGAEDYEQYF
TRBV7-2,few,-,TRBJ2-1,TGTGCCAGCAGCTTAGGTCTAGCCACCCTAGCCAATGAGCAGTTCTTC,CASSLGLATLANEQFF
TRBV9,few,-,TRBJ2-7,TGTGCCAGCAGCGTCGGGGTAGGGGCGTACGAGCAGTACTTC,CASSVGVGAYEQYF
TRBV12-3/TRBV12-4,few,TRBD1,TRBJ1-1,TGTGCCAGCAGCTTCGCAGGGGGCGCGGTCGCTTTCTTT,CASSFAGGAVAFF
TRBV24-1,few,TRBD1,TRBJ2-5,TGTGCCACCAGTGATCGCGGGGTGGACAGGGGCCGAGAGACCCAGTACTTC,CATSDRGVDRGRETQYF
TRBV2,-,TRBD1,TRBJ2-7,TGTGCCAGCAGTGGCATCCGGGACAGGGTCTCCTACGAGCAGTACTTC,CASSGIRDRVSYEQYF
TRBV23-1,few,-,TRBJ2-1,TGCGCCAGCCGCCGGACCCTGCATGAGCAGTTCTTC,CASRRTLHEQFF
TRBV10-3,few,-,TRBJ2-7,TGTGCCATCAGTGAGTCATTGGTGGACGAGCAGTACTTC,CAISESLVDEQYF
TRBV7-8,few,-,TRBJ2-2,TGTGCCAGCAGCTTCCCAATTGGGGAGTTAGGCACCGGGGAGCTGTTTTTT,CASSFPIGELGTGELFF
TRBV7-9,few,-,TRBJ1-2,TGTGCCAGCAGCTTAGATCTGGGCCAAACGATTTATGGCTACACCTTC,CASSLDLGQTIYGYTF
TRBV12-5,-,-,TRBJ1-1,TGTGCTAGTGGGGGGGATGGTAGCTCGGAAGCTTTCTTT,CASGGDGSSEAFF
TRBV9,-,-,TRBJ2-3,TGTGCCAGCAGCGGGACCCCGGATCCCTATACGCAGTATTTT,CASSGTPDPYTQYF
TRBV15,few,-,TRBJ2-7,TGTGCCACCAGCAGAGAATTGGGGCAGGACCTCTCCGAGCAGTACTTC,CATSRELGQDLSEQYF
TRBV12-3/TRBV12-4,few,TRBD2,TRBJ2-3,TGTGCCAGCAAAAGACTAGCGGGAGGGCCGGGGTTGGCAGATACGCAGTATTTT,CASKRLAGGPGLADTQYF
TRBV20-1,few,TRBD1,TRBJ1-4,TGCAGTGTTGACCAGGGGGAAGGTGAAAAACTGTTTTTT,CSVDQGEGEKLFF
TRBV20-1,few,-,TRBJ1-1,TGCAGTGCTAGAGATCGCGGGAGAGGGATGAACACTGAAGCTTTCTTT,CSARDRGRGMNTEAFF
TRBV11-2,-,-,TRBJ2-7,TGTGCCAGCAGCTTAGGTGGCACCTTCGGCGAGCAGTACTTC,CASSLGGTFGEQYF
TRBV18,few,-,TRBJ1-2,TGTGCCAGCTCACCAGCTCATGAGGGCTATGGCTACACCTTC,CASSPAHEGYGYTF
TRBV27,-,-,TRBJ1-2,TGTGCCAGCAGTCGGACGGACAACTATGGCTACACCTTC,CASSRTDNYGYTF